The rows below give T cell receptor beta chains drawn from one sample of a study of T cell repertoires in cytomegalovirus infection. TCRdb reprocessed the reads via MiXCR and lists one record per CDR3 protein. Altogether hundreds of thousands of distinct CDR3 sequences are present, 35% being singletons, with the ten largest covering 2.8%. Material: PBMCs. Every receptor here comes from a human donor in good health (CMV status not recorded). Some clones in this sample may be carry-over from other donors' samples. Each CDR3 is given without its conserved first and last residue. D genes are given only for firm matches.

V gene: TRBV20-1
D gene: TRBD1
CDR3 length: 9
J gene: TRBJ2-5
CDR3 protein: SEGAQETQY

V gene: TRBV19
D gene: .
CDR3 length: 10
J gene: TRBJ2-7
CDR3 protein: ASSPPGHEQY

V gene: TRBV19
D gene: TRBD2
CDR3 length: 14
J gene: TRBJ2-5
CDR3 protein: ASSRRSGTNQETQY

V gene: TRBV11-2
D gene: .
CDR3 length: 13
J gene: TRBJ1-4
CDR3 protein: ASSLEWGLNEKLF

V gene: TRBV20-1
D gene: TRBD2
CDR3 length: 14
J gene: TRBJ2-7
CDR3 protein: SARDHLSGLPYEQY

V gene: TRBV7-9
D gene: TRBD1
CDR3 length: 13
J gene: TRBJ1-4
CDR3 protein: ASSHTGTGHEKLF

V gene: TRBV20-1
D gene: .
CDR3 length: 13
J gene: TRBJ1-3
CDR3 protein: SAKGGTHSGNTIY

V gene: TRBV7-2
D gene: .
CDR3 length: 10
J gene: TRBJ1-4
CDR3 protein: ASSLMAEKLF

V gene: TRBV11-2
D gene: .
CDR3 length: 11
J gene: TRBJ1-1
CDR3 protein: ASSLSLFTESF

V gene: TRBV19
D gene: TRBD1
CDR3 length: 14
J gene: TRBJ1-5
CDR3 protein: ASSIATGTVNQPQH

V gene: TRBV7-9
D gene: TRBD2
CDR3 length: 14
J gene: TRBJ2-3
CDR3 protein: ASSRAGRGGPDTQY

V gene: TRBV7-2
D gene: .
CDR3 length: 14
J gene: TRBJ1-3
CDR3 protein: ASSLQGQSSGNTIY

V gene: TRBV6-1
D gene: .
CDR3 length: 10
J gene: TRBJ1-5
CDR3 protein: ASSDERQPQH

V gene: TRBV12-3/TRBV12-4
D gene: .
CDR3 length: 13
J gene: TRBJ2-7
CDR3 protein: ASSFGGTLPYEQY

V gene: TRBV27
D gene: .
CDR3 length: 11
J gene: TRBJ2-7
CDR3 protein: ASSRRLPYEQY

V gene: TRBV5-6
D gene: TRBD1
CDR3 length: 12
J gene: TRBJ2-7
CDR3 protein: ASSSGQGYYEQY

V gene: TRBV29-1
D gene: TRBD1
CDR3 length: 11
J gene: TRBJ1-1
CDR3 protein: SGLQGGNTEAF

V gene: TRBV15
D gene: .
CDR3 length: 14
J gene: TRBJ2-7
CDR3 protein: ATSREHRENSREQY